This T cell receptor beta chain derives from a study of blood T cell repertoires in COVID-19. At the level of the study: Specimens from acute and convalescent COVID-19 originated in the United States, Italy and Spain. PBMCs, B-cell-depleted T cells, or T cells provided the cDNA or gDNA that made up the material.

In regard to this clone: At one end the junction does not follow the germline gene, possibly because of a read error.

In the authors' workflow: How many nucleated cells were present was estimated from reference gene primer amplification. Assay used: immunoSEQ multiplex PCR; TCRdb lists only in-frame clones, some missing. That table furnishes V, J and clone size, whereas the DNA furnished D and trimming. The sample carries 150,000 to 200,000 clones, less than 90% recorded once. The sequence derives from a man aged 60 to 75 with acute or convalescent COVID-19. The sample consisted of peripheral blood.

The CDR3 is CATSGPGQAHF. The CDR3 DNA is TGTGCCACTTCGGGTCCGGGACAGGCTCACTTC. The chain combines TRBV19 with TRBJ2-7; TRBD1 aligns across 8 bases. This CDR3 is 11 amino acids long. CDR1 and CDR2 from the germline V gene are LNHDA and SQIVND (reference sequence).